The TCR beta chain under discussion was sequenced for a study of shared clonotypes between healthy human individuals. TCRdb's table, derived via immunoSEQ multiplex PCR, lists solely in-frame clones and lacks some. The data contain about 2 million clones, roughly 96% of them singletons. Note on this clone: The antigen is unknown.

Whole-study results and caveats: Memory subsets had estimated richness that was generally smaller than that of naive subsets. Shared clonotypes: approximately 5.3% naive CD4, roughly 3.8% naive CD8, around 2.2% memory CD4, 0.4% memory CD8.

The sequence came from a man between 18 and 29 years old in good health. Sequencing was done on a sample of naive CD4+ T cells sorted from blood. Stated subset: CD45RA+ positively selected.

This CDR3 is CATSRDPGLGAGANVLTF. The CDR3 bases are TGTGCCACCAGCAGAGATCCGGGATTGGGTGCTGGGGCCAACGTCCTGACTTTC. This rearrangement joins TRBV15 to TRBJ2-6; perhaps TRBD2 as D (5 bases). This CDR3 is 18 amino acids long. Trimming took 0 bases from V and 2 from J, leaving 14 bases between them. In germline, CDR1 is LNHNV, CDR2 YYDKDF (reference sequence).